A selection of T cell receptor beta chains follows, all from one sample in a study of blood T cell repertoires in COVID-19. TCRdb's table, derived via immunoSEQ multiplex PCR, lists solely in-frame clones and lacks some. This table holds approximately 180,000 clones, roughly 82% found once. The sequencing input was peripheral blood. These receptors were obtained from a woman in her sixties or seventies with acute or convalescent COVID-19. Both conserved end residues are part of each CDR3. A D gene is named only where the DNA matches it firmly. Clone size is shown for a subset of rows, as once, few, many or a class of expanded clone.

J gene,V gene,D gene,clone size,CDR3 protein,CDR3 DNA
TRBJ1-1,TRBV30,.,.,CAWSVLRGVNTEAFF,TGTGCCTGGAGTGTACTTAGAGGAGTTAACACTGAAGCTTTCTTT
TRBJ2-6,TRBV5-4,.,.,CASSLETSGANVLTF,TGTGCCAGCAGCTTGGAGACTTCTGGGGCCAACGTCCTGACTTTC
TRBJ1-2,TRBV28,.,once,CASRSSGVGNYGYTF,TGTGCCAGCAGATCTTCAGGGGTCGGTAACTATGGCTACACCTTC
TRBJ1-5,TRBV28,.,.,CASSLLSGFGNQPQHF,TGTGCCAGCAGTTTACTATCGGGTTTCGGCAATCAGCCCCAGCATTTT
TRBJ2-3,TRBV4-3,TRBD1,.,CASSQGRGHGDTQYF,TGCGCCAGCAGCCAAGGAAGGGGGCATGGAGATACGCAGTATTTT
TRBJ2-7,TRBV27,.,.,CASAVKYHGHEQYF,TGTGCCAGCGCCGTAAAATATCATGGCCACGAGCAGTACTTC
TRBJ2-2,TRBV6-1,.,.,CASSELWQGTSGELFF,TGTGCCAGCAGTGAACTGTGGCAGGGTACTTCCGGGGAGCTGTTTTTT
TRBJ2-1,TRBV27,TRBD2,.,CASSFVGGRPNNEQFF,TGTGCCAGCAGTTTTGTTGGCGGGAGGCCTAACAATGAGCAGTTCTTC
TRBJ2-3,TRBV7-6,TRBD2,.,CASSLASGGATDTQYF,TGTGCCAGCAGCTTAGCTAGCGGGGGGGCCACAGATACGCAGTATTTT
TRBJ2-5,TRBV6-2/TRBV6-3,TRBD2,.,CASSYSTGGSQETQYF,TGTGCCAGCAGTTACTCGACGGGCGGGAGTCAGGAGACCCAGTACTTC
TRBJ1-5,TRBV19,TRBD1,.,CASMRQGARLLGSYSNQPQHF,TGTGCCAGTATGAGACAGGGGGCGCGTCTCTTGGGAAGTTATAGCAATCAGCCCCAGCATTTT
TRBJ2-1,TRBV7-3,TRBD2,.,CASSLSGGPYNEQFF,TGTGCCAGCAGCCTTAGCGGGGGGCCTTACAATGAGCAGTTCTTC
TRBJ1-3,TRBV19,.,.,CASSISYSGNTIYF,TGTGCCAGTAGTATATCGTACTCTGGAAACACCATATATTTT
TRBJ1-1,TRBV15,.,.,CATSRDFWRRAFF,TGTGCCACCAGCAGAGATTTTTGGCGGAGGGCTTTCTTT
TRBJ2-1,TRBV2,TRBD1,.,CASDKQGAGEQFF,TGTGCCAGCGATAAACAGGGGGCTGGGGAGCAGTTCTTC
TRBJ1-1,TRBV5-1,TRBD1,once,CASSLATGGHGNTEAFF,TGCGCCAGCAGCTTAGCTACAGGGGGCCATGGGAACACTGAAGCTTTCTTT
TRBJ1-1,TRBV19,TRBD1,few,CASSSDRETEAFF,TGTGCCAGTAGCTCAGACAGGGAGACTGAAGCTTTCTTT
TRBJ1-2,TRBV15,.,.,CATSRDRVAGGYTF,TGTGCCACCAGCAGAGATCGGGTGGCTGGTGGCTACACCTTC
TRBJ1-1,TRBV6-5,.,.,CASRTQVTNTEAFF,TGTGCCAGCAGAACACAGGTGACTAACACTGAAGCTTTCTTT
TRBJ2-1,TRBV18,.,.,CASSPSRELNEQFF,TGTGCCAGCTCACCATCCCGGGAGCTCAATGAGCAGTTCTTC
TRBJ1-3,TRBV19,TRBD1,few,CASRPGQGSGNTIYF,TGTGCCAGTAGACCTGGACAGGGGAGTGGAAACACCATATATTTT
TRBJ1-4,TRBV4-2,.,.,CASSQSGTRQKGGLFF,TGTGCCAGCAGCCAGTCCGGGACGCGTCAAAAAGGGGGACTGTTTTTT
TRBJ2-2,TRBV19,.,.,CASSSQTDTGELFF,TGTGCCAGTAGTTCCCAGACTGATACCGGGGAGCTGTTTTTT
TRBJ2-2,TRBV27,.,.,CASSLLPGPNTGELFF,TGTGCCAGCAGTTTATTGCCAGGTCCGAACACCGGGGAGCTGTTTTTT
TRBJ2-3,TRBV7-8,TRBD2,.,CASSLGFNSGSPDTQYF,TGTGCCAGCAGCTTAGGATTTAATAGCGGGAGCCCCGATACGCAGTATTTT
TRBJ1-6,TRBV27,.,.,CASSFRDIGSPLHF,TGTGCCAGCAGTTTCCGGGACATAGGTTCACCCCTCCACTTT
TRBJ2-1,TRBV6-4,TRBD2,few,CASSETSGSGDEQFF,TGTGCCAGCAGTGAAACTAGCGGGAGTGGCGATGAGCAGTTCTTC
TRBJ1-2,TRBV7-9,.,.,CASSSPYSLYGYTF,TGTGCCAGCAGCTCTCCTTATTCTCTCTATGGCTACACCTTC
TRBJ1-2,TRBV28,TRBD1,.,CASSYVVGQGSNYGYTF,TGTGCCAGCAGTTATGTGGTGGGACAGGGGTCAAACTATGGCTACACCTTC
TRBJ1-2,TRBV19,.,.,CASSDGQDNYGYTF,TGTGCCAGTAGTGACGGACAAGACAACTATGGCTACACCTTC
TRBJ1-5,TRBV5-6,.,.,CASSLWQGIGQPQHF,TGTGCCAGCAGCTTGTGGCAGGGGATAGGGCAGCCCCAGCATTTT
TRBJ2-2,TRBV9,.,.,CASSVAMVGETGELFF,TGTGCCAGCAGCGTAGCTATGGTCGGGGAGACCGGGGAGCTGTTTTTT
TRBJ1-5,TRBV4-1,TRBD1,.,CASSQDPQGALPQHF,TGCGCCAGCAGCCAAGACCCCCAGGGGGCGCTGCCCCAGCATTTT
TRBJ1-4,TRBV13,.,.,CASSLGWRQGTEKLFF,TGTGCCAGCAGCTTAGGGTGGCGGCAGGGGACCGAAAAACTGTTTTTT
TRBJ2-3,TRBV30,TRBD2,.,CAWTQGLAGADTQYF,TGTGCCTGGACTCAAGGACTAGCGGGAGCAGATACGCAGTATTTT
TRBJ1-2,TRBV28,TRBD1,.,CASSLLGQAFQGYTF,TGTGCCAGCAGCCTTTTGGGACAGGCCTTTCAAGGCTACACCTTC
TRBJ2-7,TRBV27,TRBD2,.,CASSLREPGYEQYF,TGTGCCAGCAGTTTGCGGGAGCCGGGGTACGAGCAGTACTTC
TRBJ2-7,TRBV9,TRBD2,.,CASSPSRGGVYEQYF,TGTGCCAGCAGCCCTTCTCGTGGGGGGGTGTACGAGCAGTACTTC
TRBJ1-5,TRBV3-1/TRBV3-2,.,.,CASSQDISGGGNQPQHF,TGTGCCAGCAGCCAAGACATCTCGGGGGGGGGCAATCAGCCCCAGCATTTT
TRBJ2-7,TRBV5-1,TRBD1,.,CASSLALIGAGGNEQYF,TGCGCCAGCAGCTTGGCCTTAATAGGGGCAGGGGGAAACGAGCAGTACTTC
TRBJ2-3,TRBV28,.,.,CASRAPGGREPMDTQYF,TGTGCCAGCAGGGCCCCCGGTGGACGGGAACCGATGGATACGCAGTATTTT
TRBJ2-1,TRBV2,.,.,CASTDGLGVYNEQFF,TGTGCCAGCACCGATGGACTGGGAGTATACAATGAGCAGTTCTTC
TRBJ2-7,TRBV28,.,few,CASSLGGVSYEQYF,TGTGCCAGCAGTTTAGGCGGAGTTTCCTACGAGCAGTACTTC
TRBJ2-2,TRBV15,.,.,CATSRDLNRVNTGELFF,TGTGCCACCAGCAGAGATCTAAACAGGGTTAACACCGGGGAGCTGTTTTTT
TRBJ1-2,TRBV27,.,.,CASSLSHPETAATF,TGTGCCAGCAGTTTATCTCACCCAGAGACAGCCGCGACCTTC
TRBJ2-2,TRBV7-2,TRBD2,.,CASSLVPSGGPTGELFF,TGTGCCAGCAGCTTAGTTCCTAGCGGGGGGCCCACCGGGGAGCTGTTTTTT
TRBJ2-7,TRBV4-3,TRBD1,.,CASSQEDRVYYEQYF,TGCGCCAGCAGCCAAGAGGACAGGGTCTACTACGAGCAGTACTTC
TRBJ1-1,TRBV6-6,TRBD1,.,CASSYYDRGNTEAFF,TGTGCCAGCAGTTACTACGACAGGGGGAACACTGAAGCTTTCTTT
TRBJ1-1,TRBV28,TRBD1,.,CASRRQGAVYEAFF,TGTGCCAGCAGAAGACAGGGGGCAGTGTATGAAGCTTTCTTT
TRBJ1-1,TRBV25-1,TRBD1,.,CASSEWGQGKEAFF,TGTGCCAGCAGTGAATGGGGACAGGGGAAGGAAGCTTTCTTT
TRBJ1-5,TRBV2,TRBD1,few,CASKGTGDYNQPQHF,TGTGCCAGCAAGGGGACAGGAGATTACAATCAGCCCCAGCATTTT
TRBJ1-4,TRBV5-5,TRBD1,.,CASSLLGTGWEKLFF,TGTGCCAGCAGCTTGTTAGGGACAGGGTGGGAAAAACTGTTTTTT
TRBJ2-7,TRBV7-9,TRBD2,few,CASSLGAGDPAKSEQYF,TGTGCCAGCAGCTTAGGAGCGGGAGACCCGGCAAAATCCGAGCAGTACTTC
TRBJ2-2,TRBV5-5,TRBD1,once,CASSPRQGPTGELFF,TGTGCCAGCAGCCCTCGACAGGGTCCCACCGGGGAGCTGTTTTTT
TRBJ2-7,TRBV7-2,.,.,CASSLEELPTREQYF,TGTGCCAGCAGCTTAGAAGAGCTTCCCACCCGCGAGCAGTACTTC
TRBJ2-7,TRBV19,TRBD1,.,CASSIDLPDRAYEQYF,TGTGCCAGTAGTATAGACCTACCGGACAGGGCCTACGAGCAGTACTTC
TRBJ1-1,TRBV19,TRBD1,few,CASSIGGTGGEAFF,TGTGCCAGTAGTATCGGCGGCACAGGGGGAGAAGCTTTCTTT